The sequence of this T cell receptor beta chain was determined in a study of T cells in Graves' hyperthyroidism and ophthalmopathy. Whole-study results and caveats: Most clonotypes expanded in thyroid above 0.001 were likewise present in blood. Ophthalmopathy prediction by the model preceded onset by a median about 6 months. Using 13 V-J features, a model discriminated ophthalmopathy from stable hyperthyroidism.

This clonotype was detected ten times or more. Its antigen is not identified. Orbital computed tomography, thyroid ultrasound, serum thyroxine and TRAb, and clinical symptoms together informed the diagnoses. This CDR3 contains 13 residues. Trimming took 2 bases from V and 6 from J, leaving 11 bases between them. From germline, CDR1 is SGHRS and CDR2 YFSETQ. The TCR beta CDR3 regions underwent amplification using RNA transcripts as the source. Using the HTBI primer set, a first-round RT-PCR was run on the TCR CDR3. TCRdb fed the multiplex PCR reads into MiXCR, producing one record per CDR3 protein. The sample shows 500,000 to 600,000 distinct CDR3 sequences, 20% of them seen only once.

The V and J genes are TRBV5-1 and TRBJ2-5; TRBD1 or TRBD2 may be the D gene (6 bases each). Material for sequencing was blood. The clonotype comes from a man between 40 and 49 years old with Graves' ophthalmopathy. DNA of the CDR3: TGCGCCAGCAGCTTACCGGGGGCGAAGACCCAGTACTTC. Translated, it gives CASSLPGAKTQYF.